This record looks at one T cell receptor beta chain sequence and its context. These data come from a study of blood T cell repertoires in COVID-19. Sequencing was performed with immunoSEQ multiplex PCR; in TCRdb, only in-frame clones are kept and a portion is missing. The sample yields over 200,000 clones, 83% seen once. Germline lookup yields CDR1 LGHNA and CDR2 YSLEER. V shed 1 base and J shed 5 bases, with 15 bases lying between them. This CDR3 comprises 16 residues. What was sequenced was peripheral blood. The gene calls are TRBV4-3 and TRBJ1-3; perhaps TRBD1 as D (5 bases). The receptor was derived from a woman aged 25 to 45 with COVID-19, enrolled during active disease. The DNA of the CDR3 is TGCGCCAGCAGCCAAGCCGGGGGGGGACGGCGAAACACCATATATTTT. Its protein product is CASSQAGGGRRNTIYF.